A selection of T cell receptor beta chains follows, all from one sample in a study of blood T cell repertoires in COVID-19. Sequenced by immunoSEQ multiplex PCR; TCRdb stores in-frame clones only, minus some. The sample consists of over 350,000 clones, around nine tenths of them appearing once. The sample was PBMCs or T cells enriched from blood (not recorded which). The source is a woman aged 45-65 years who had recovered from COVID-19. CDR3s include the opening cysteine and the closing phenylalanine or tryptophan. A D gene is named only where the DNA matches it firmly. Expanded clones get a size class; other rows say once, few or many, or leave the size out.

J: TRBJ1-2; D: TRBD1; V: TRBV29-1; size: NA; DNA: TGCAGCGTTGAAGCTCGGACAGGGAACGTGTTCGGCTACACCTTC; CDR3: CSVEARTGNVFGYTF
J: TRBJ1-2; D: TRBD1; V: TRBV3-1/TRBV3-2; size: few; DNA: TGTGCCAGCAGCCCGGGACAGGGAAATGGCTACACCTTC; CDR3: CASSPGQGNGYTF
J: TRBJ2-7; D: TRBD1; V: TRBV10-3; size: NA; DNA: TGTGCCATCAAAGAGGAACAGGGGATCCACGAGCAGTACTTC; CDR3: CAIKEEQGIHEQYF
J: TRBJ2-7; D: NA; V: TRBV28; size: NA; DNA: TGTGCCAGCAGGTCGGACAGTAAGTACGAGCAGTACTTC; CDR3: CASRSDSKYEQYF
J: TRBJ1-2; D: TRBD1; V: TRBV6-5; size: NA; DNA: TGTGCCAGCAGTCCTGGGACAGGGGCGTACGGCTACACCTTC; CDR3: CASSPGTGAYGYTF
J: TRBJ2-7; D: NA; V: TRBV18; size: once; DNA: TGTGCCAGCTCACCACGGACAGCCTCCTACGAGCAGTACTTC; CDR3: CASSPRTASYEQYF
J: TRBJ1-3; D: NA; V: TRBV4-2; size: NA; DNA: TGTGCCAGCAGCCAAGTAGCCGGAAACACCATATATTTT; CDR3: CASSQVAGNTIYF
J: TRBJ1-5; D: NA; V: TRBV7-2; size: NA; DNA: TGTGCCAGCAGTCGTATCGGGGTCAGTCAGCCCCAGCATTTT; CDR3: CASSRIGVSQPQHF
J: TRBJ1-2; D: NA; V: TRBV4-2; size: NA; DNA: TGTGCCAGCAGCCAAGATCGAGGGCCGACGGGTAATGGCTACACCTTC; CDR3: CASSQDRGPTGNGYTF
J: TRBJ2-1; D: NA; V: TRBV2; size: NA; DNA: TGTGCCAGCGGTTTCAGGCTCAATGAGCAGTTCTTC; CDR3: CASGFRLNEQFF
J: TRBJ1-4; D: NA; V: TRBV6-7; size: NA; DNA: TGTGCCACGGACCTAGGCGGAGGGAGGGGTGAAAAACTGTTTTTT; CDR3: CATDLGGGRGEKLFF
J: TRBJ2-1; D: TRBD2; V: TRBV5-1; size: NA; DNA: TGCGCCAGCAGCTTGGGTTTTTCTAGCGGCAATGAGCAGTTCTTC; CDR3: CASSLGFSSGNEQFF
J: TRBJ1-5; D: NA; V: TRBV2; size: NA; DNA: TGTGCCAGCAGTTTCCGGGATCAGCCCCAGCATTTT; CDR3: CASSFRDQPQHF
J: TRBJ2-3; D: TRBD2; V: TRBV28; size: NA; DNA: TGTGCCAGCAGACGGGACTACGATACGCAGTATTTT; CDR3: CASRRDYDTQYF
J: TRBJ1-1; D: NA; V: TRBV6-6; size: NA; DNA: TGTGCCAGCAGTTATTTACAGCTGAACACTGAAGCTTTCTTT; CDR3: CASSYLQLNTEAFF
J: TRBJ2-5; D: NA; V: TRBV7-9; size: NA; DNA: TGTGCCAGCAGCTCTACGTCCCGCCCTCAAGAGACCCAGTACTTC; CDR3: CASSSTSRPQETQYF
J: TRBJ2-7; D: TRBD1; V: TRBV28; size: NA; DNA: TGTGCCAGCAGACCGGGACAGATCTACGAGCAGTACTTC; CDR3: CASRPGQIYEQYF
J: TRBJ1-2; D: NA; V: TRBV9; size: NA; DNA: TGTGCCAGCAGGCCAAGTAGGGAGGGGGTCTATGGCTACACCTTC; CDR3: CASRPSREGVYGYTF
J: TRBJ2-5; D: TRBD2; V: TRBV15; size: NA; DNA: TGTGCCACCAGCAGAGGTGCGGGGGGCTTCCAAGAGACCCAGTACTTC; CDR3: CATSRGAGGFQETQYF
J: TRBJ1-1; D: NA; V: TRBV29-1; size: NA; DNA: TGCAGCGTTGCCCCACTAGTTCACACTGAAGCTTTCTTT; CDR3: CSVAPLVHTEAFF
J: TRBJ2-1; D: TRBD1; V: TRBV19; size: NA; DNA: TGTGCCAGTAGTCCGACAGGGGGCTCCTACAATGAGCAGTTCTTC; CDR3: CASSPTGGSYNEQFF
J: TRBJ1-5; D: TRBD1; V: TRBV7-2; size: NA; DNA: TGTGCCAGCAGCTCGGACAGGGGGTCACATCAGCCCCAGCATTTT; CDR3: CASSSDRGSHQPQHF
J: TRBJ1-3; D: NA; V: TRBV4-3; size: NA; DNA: TGCGCCAGCAGCCAAGATATAGACTCTGGAAACACCATATATTTT; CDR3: CASSQDIDSGNTIYF
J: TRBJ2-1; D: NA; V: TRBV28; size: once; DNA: TGTGCCAGCAGTTTCAGGCTTAACAATGAGCAGTTCTTC; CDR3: CASSFRLNNEQFF
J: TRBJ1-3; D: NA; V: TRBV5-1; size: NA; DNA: TGCGCCAGCAGCTTGGGCACTGTGCGGGGCAGCACCATATATTTT; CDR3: CASSLGTVRGSTIYF
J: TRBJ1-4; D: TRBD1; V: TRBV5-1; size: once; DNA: TGCGCCAGCACAGGGGGCGTGGGAGAAAAACTGTTTTTT; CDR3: CASTGGVGEKLFF
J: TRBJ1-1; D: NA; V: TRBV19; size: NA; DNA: TGTGCCAGTAGTTACACCGGGGGGGTGACTGAAGCTTTCTTT; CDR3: CASSYTGGVTEAFF
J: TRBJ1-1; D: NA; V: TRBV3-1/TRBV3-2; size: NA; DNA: TGTGCCAGCAGCAAGATGACGGGCACTGAAGCTTTCTTT; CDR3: CASSKMTGTEAFF
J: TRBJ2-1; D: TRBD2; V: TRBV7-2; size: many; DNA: TGTGCCAGCAGCTCGACTAGCGGGCAATACAATGAGCAGTTCTTC; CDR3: CASSSTSGQYNEQFF
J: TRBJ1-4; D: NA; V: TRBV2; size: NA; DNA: TGTGCCAGCAGTGAACGGTGGTCCCTTAATGAAAAACTGTTTTTT; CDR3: CASSERWSLNEKLFF
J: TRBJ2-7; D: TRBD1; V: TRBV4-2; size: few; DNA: TGTGCCAGCAGCCAAGTTGTCCCGGACAGGGGTCTCCCGCGGGCCTACGAGCAGTACTTC; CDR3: CASSQVVPDRGLPRAYEQYF
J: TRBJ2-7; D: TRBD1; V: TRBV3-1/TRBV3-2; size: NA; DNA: TGTGCCAGCAGCCCCAGCTTCTCGGGACAGGGTAACTACGAGCAGTACTTC; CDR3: CASSPSFSGQGNYEQYF